The sequence of this TCR beta chain was determined in a study of response to subunit inactivated influenza vaccine. Regarding the study as a whole: Only a handful of new T cells, the authors suggested, are recruited with each seasonal influenza vaccination.

This CDR3 has 15 residues. Trimming took 4 bases from V and 2 from J; bases not matched to a gene: 4. In its sample, this clonotype was seen a few times. Its antigen is as yet unknown. In TCRdb, the RT-PCR reads were re-called with MiXCR into one record per CDR3 protein. The sample yields about 170,000 distinct CDR3 sequences, less than 15% seen once. The same sample was also used in a study of T cells expressing NK-cell markers. As that study records: 5'RACE template switching built TCR beta cDNA with unique molecular identifiers. Among eight sequenced donors, seven carried HCMV seropositivity while one was seronegative. Each of roughly six donors carried dominant NKG2C+ clonotypes accounting for about 1.0-7.0% of CD8+ T cells. The same clonotypes also predominated in the CD3+CD56-NKG2C+ fraction of several donors.

The rearrangement uses TRBV12-3 or TRBV12-4 and TRBJ2-1; 8 bases map to TRBD1. This specimen consisted of CD8+ T cells sorted from PBMCs, obtained approximately 13 days after vaccination. The clonotype was recovered from a man aged 50-60 years who received an inactivated influenza vaccine. The CDR3 DNA is TGTGCCAGCAGTTCCCCGGGACAGGCCTACAATGAGCAGTTCTTC. Translated, it gives CASSSPGQAYNEQFF.